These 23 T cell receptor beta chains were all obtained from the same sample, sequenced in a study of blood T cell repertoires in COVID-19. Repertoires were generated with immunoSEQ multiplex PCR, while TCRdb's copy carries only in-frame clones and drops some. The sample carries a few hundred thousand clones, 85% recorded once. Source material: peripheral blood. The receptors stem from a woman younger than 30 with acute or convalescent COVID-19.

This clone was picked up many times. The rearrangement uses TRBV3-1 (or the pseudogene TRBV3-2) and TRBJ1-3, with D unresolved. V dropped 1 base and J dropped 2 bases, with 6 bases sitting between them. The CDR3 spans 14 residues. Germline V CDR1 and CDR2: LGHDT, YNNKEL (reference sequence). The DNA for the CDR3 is TGTGCCAGCAGCCAAGTAGCTACTGGAAACACCATATATTTT. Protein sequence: CASSQVATGNTIYF.

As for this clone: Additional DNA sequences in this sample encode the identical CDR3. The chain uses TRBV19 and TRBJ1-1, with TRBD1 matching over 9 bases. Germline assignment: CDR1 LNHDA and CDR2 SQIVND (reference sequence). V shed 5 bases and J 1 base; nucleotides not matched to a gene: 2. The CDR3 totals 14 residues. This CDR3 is CASSPDRGNTEAFF. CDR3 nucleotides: TGTGCCAGTAGTCCGGACAGGGGGAACACTGAAGCTTTCTTT.

The CDR3 region is CASSSGGRPRYEKLFF. The CDR3 nucleotides are TGTGCCAGCAGCTCAGGTGGCAGGCCCCGGTATGAAAAACTGTTTTTT. This rearrangement joins TRBV7-6 to TRBJ1-4; D ambiguous. Trimming cost V 4 bases and J 6 bases, with 18 bases left between them. Germline V CDR1 and CDR2: SGHVS, FNYEAQ. This CDR3 contains 16 residues.

Written as DNA, the CDR3 is TGTGCCAGCAGCCCCCAGACAGTGAACACTGAAGCTTTCTTT. The encoded protein is CASSPQTVNTEAFF. This chain links TRBV7-9 with TRBJ1-1; a weak D match, TRBD1 (5 bases). The V gene lost 5 bases and the J gene lost 0 bases, with 10 bases spanning the gap. Per the germline V gene, CDR1 is SEHNR and CDR2 is FQNEAQ (reference sequence). CDR3 length: 14 amino acids.

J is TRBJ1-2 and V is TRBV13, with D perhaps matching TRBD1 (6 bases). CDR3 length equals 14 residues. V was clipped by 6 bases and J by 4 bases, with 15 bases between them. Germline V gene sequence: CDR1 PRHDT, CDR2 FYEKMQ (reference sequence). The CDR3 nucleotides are TGTGCCAGCAGACCCGAACAGGGTAGCTATGGCTACACCTTC. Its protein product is CASRPEQGSYGYTF.

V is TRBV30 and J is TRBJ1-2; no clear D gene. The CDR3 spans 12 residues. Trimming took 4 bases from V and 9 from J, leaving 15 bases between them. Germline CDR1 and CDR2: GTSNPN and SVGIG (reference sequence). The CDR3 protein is CAWNAEGASYTF. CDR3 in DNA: TGTGCCTGGAATGCGGAGGGCGCTAGCTACACCTTC.

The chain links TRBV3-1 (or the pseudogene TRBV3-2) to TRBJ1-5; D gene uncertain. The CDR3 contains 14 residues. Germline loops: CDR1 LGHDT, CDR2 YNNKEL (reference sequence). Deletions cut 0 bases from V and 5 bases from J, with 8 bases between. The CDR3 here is CASSQDMRYQPQHF. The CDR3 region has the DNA TGTGCCAGCAGCCAAGATATGAGGTATCAGCCCCAGCATTTT.

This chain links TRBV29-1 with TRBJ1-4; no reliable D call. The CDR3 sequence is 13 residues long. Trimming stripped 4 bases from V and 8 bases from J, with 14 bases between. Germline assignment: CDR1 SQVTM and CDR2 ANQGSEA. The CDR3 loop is CSVARGNGEKLFF. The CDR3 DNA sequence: TGCAGCGTTGCGCGAGGGAATGGGGAAAAACTGTTTTTT.

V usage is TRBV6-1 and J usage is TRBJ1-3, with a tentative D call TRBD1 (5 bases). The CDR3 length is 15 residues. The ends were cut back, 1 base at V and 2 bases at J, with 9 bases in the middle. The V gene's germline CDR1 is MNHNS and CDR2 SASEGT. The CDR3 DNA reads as TGTGCCAGCAGTGAAGACCCAGGGCCTGGAAACACCATATATTTT. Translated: CASSEDPGPGNTIYF.

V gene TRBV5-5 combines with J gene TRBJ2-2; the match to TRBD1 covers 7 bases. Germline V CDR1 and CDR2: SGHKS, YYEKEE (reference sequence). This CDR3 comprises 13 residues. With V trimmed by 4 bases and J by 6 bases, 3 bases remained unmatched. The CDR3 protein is CASSTGQAGELFF. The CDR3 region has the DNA TGTGCCAGCAGCACTGGACAGGCCGGGGAGCTGTTTTTT.

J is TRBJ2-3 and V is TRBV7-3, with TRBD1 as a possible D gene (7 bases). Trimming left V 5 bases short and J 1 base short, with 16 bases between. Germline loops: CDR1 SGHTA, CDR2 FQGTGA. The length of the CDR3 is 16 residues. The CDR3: CASSPRGRGRTDTQYF. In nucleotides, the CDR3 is TGTGCCAGCAGCCCTAGGGGGCGGGGACGCACAGATACGCAGTATTTT.

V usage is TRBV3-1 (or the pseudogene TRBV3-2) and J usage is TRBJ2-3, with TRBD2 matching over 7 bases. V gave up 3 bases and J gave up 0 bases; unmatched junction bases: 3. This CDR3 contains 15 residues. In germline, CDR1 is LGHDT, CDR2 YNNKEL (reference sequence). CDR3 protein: CASSHGRVSTDTQYF. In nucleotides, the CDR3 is TGTGCCAGCAGCCATGGGAGGGTAAGCACAGATACGCAGTATTTT.

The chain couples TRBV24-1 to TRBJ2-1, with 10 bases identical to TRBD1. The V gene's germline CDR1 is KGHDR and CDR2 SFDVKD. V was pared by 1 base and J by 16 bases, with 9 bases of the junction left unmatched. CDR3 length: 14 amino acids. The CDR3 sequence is CATSDFRAGTGVFF. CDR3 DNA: TGTGCCACCAGTGATTTTAGGGCGGGGACAGGGGTCTTCTTC.

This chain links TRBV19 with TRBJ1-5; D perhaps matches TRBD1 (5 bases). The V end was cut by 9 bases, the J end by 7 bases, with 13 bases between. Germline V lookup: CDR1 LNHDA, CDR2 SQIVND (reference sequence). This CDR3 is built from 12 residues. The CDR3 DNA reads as TGTGCCAGCGAAGGGGCGCGACAGCCCCAGCATTTT. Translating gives CASEGARQPQHF. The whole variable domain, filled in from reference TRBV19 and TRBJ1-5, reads DGGITQSPKYLFRKEGQNVTLSCEQNLNHDAMYWYRQDPGQGLRLIYYSQIVNDFQKGDIAEGYSVSREKKESFPLTVTSAQKNPTAFYLCASEGARQPQHFGDGTRLSIL.

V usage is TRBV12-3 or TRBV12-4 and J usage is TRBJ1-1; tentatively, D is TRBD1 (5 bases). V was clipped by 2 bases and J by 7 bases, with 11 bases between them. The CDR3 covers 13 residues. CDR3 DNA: TGTGCCAGCAGTTTAACGCAGGGTGGTGAAGCTTTCTTT. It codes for CASSLTQGGEAFF.

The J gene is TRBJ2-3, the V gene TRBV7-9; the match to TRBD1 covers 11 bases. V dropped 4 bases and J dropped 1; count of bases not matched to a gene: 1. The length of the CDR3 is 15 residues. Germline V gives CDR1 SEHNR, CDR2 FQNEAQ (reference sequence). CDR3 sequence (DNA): TGTGCCAGCAGCTCGGACAGGGGGCGCACAGATACGCAGTATTTT. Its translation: CASSSDRGRTDTQYF.

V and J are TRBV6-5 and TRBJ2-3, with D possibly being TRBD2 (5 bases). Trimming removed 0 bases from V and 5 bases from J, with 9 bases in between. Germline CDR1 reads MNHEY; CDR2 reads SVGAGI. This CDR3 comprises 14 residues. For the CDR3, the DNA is TGTGCCAGCAGTTACTCGTTTCGGGAAGATACGCAGTATTTT. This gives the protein CASSYSFREDTQYF.

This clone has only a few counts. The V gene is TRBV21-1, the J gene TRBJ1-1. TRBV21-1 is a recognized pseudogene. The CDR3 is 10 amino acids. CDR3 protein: CAPTGSEAFF. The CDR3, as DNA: TGTGCCCCGACGGGATCTGAAGCTTTCTTT.

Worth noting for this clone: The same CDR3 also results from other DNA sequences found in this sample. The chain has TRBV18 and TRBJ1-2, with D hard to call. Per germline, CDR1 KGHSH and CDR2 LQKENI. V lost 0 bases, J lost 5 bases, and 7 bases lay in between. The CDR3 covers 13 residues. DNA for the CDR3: TGTGCCAGCTCACCACCGGGAGGGTATGGCTACACCTTC. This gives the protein CASSPPGGYGYTF.

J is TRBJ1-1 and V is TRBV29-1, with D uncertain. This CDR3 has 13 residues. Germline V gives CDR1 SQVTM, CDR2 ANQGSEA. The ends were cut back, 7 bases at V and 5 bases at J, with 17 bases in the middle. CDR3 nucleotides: TGCAGCGCGCCAGACGGGATTATTACTGAAGCTTTCTTT. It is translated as CSAPDGIITEAFF.

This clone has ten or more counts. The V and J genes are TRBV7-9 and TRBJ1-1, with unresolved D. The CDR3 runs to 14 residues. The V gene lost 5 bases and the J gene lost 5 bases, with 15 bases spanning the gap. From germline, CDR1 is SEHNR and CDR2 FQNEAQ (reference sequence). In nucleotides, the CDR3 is TGTGCCAGCAGCCCCCGGACTGCGGTGACTGAAGCTTTCTTT. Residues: CASSPRTAVTEAFF.

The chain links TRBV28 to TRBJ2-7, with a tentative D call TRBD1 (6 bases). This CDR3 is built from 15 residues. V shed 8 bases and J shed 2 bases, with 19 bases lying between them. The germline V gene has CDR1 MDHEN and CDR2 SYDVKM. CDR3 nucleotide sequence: TGTGCCAGCGGCACCGCGTGGGCAGGGGCCTACGAGCAGTACTTC. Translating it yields CASGTAWAGAYEQYF.

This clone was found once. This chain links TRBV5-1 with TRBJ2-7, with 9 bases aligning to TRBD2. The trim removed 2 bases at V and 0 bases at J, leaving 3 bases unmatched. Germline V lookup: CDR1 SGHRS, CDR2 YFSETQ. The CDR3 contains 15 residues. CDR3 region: CASSFLAGSSYEQYF. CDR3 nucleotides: TGCGCCAGCAGCTTCCTAGCGGGGAGCTCCTACGAGCAGTACTTC.